This TCR beta chain was retrieved from a study of T cells in Graves' hyperthyroidism and ophthalmopathy. CDR3 size: 16 residues. V lost 3 bases and J lost 4, with 18 bases in between. CDR1 and CDR2 (germline): MNHEY, SVGEGT. Ophthalmopathy cases scored 3 or more on the Clinical Activity Score and 4 or more on NOSPECS grade, with duration below 3 months. Exclusion criteria comprised uncontrolled infection, other autoimmune disease, pregnancy or lactation. PBMCs were sourced from around 10 ml fresh peripheral blood. TCR beta CDR3 sequences were amplified from RNA transcripts. The HTBI primer set was used in a first-round RT-PCR of the TCR CDR3. TCRdb analysed the multiplex PCR reads with MiXCR anew, one entry per CDR3 protein. Here the sample spans around 520,000 distinct CDR3 sequences, approximately 25% being singletons. Broader study findings: Most expanded thyroid clonotypes above 0.001 recurred in blood.

Comments on this clonotype: Its target is unknown.

This sequence originates from a woman aged 25-40 years with Graves' ophthalmopathy. This chain connects TRBV6-2 or TRBV6-3 to TRBJ1-2; weak D call: TRBD1 (5 bases). Source material: blood. The CDR3 spells CASSYGRAVSGYGYTF. The CDR3 DNA is TGTGCCAGCAGTTATGGCAGGGCGGTTAGCGGCTATGGCTACACCTTC.